These 14 T cell receptor beta chains share one sample of origin, sequenced in a study of shared clonotypes between healthy human individuals. Assay used: immunoSEQ multiplex PCR; TCRdb lists only in-frame clones, some missing. Of roughly 2.6 million clones listed, about 92% are singletons. Sequenced: naive CD4+ T cells sorted from blood. The subset is: CD45RA+ positively selected. The source of these receptors is a man between 18 and 29 years old in good health.

V and J are TRBV18 and TRBJ2-3; 11 bases are shared with TRBD2. Germline values: CDR1 KGHSH, CDR2 LQKENI. The CDR3 is made up of 18 amino acids. The V segment lost 2 bases and the J segment 0 bases; nucleotides outside the gene matches: 7. The CDR3 bases are TGTGCCAGCTCACCATACCCAGGGACTAGCGGAAGCACAGATACGCAGTATTTT. This translates into CASSPYPGTSGSTDTQYF. The complete variable domain, with remaining parts taken from reference TRBV18 and TRBJ2-3, reads NAGVMQNPRHLVRRRGQEARLRCSPMKGHSHVYWYRQLPEEGLKFMVYLQKENIIDESGMPKERFSAEFPKEGPSILRIQQVVRGDSAAYFCASSPYPGTSGSTDTQYFGPGTRLTVL.

The V call is TRBV6-1, the J call TRBJ1-6; D might be TRBD1 (5 bases). The CDR3 extends over 13 amino acids. Trimming shortened V by 3 bases and J by 8 bases, and 8 bases separated the two germline ends. Per germline, CDR1 MNHNS and CDR2 SASEGT. Written as DNA, the CDR3 is TGTGCCAGCAGTGACAGGGCTTATTCACCCCTCCACTTT. This encodes CASSDRAYSPLHF.

V is TRBV21-1 and J is TRBJ1-2; the table's D call, TRBD1, was not checked against the DNA. TRBV21-1 is termed a pseudogene. This CDR3 region has 17 residues. The DNA for the CDR3 is TGTGCCAGCAGCAAACCGGTCAGGGGCCCTCCAAAATATGGCTACACCTTC. Protein sequence: CASSKPVRGPPKYGYTF.

As DNA, the CDR3 is TGTGCCAGCAGCAAGACGACAGGGGCAGGCACTGAAGCTTTCTTT. It encodes CASSKTTGAGTEAFF. The rearrangement uses TRBV11-1 and TRBJ1-1, with 8 bases fitting TRBD1. J was trimmed by 4 bases and V by 5 bases; bases with no gene match: 9. Germline CDR1 and CDR2: SGHAT and FQDESV (reference sequence). The CDR3 length is 15 residues.

The chain is built from TRBV11-2 and TRBJ1-1, with D unclear. Germline lookup yields CDR1 SGHAT and CDR2 FQNNGV. The CDR3 is made up of 12 amino acids. V was shortened by 3 bases and J by 4 bases, with 6 bases between the two germline ends. The CDR3 reads CASSFMGTEAFF. CDR3 in DNA: TGTGCCAGCAGCTTTATGGGCACTGAAGCTTTCTTT.

The rearrangement uses TRBV6-1 and TRBJ1-1; D ambiguous. The germline V gene encodes CDR1 MNHNS and CDR2 SASEGT. This CDR3 comprises 16 residues. Trimming took off 3 bases at V and 1 base at J, with 15 bases between the two ends. This chain's CDR3 is CASSDGGLGENTEAFF. CDR3 coding DNA: TGTGCCAGCAGTGACGGTGGGCTGGGCGAGAACACTGAAGCTTTCTTT.

This clone was counted a few times. V gene TRBV7-9 combines with J gene TRBJ1-6; D remains ambiguous. CDR3 size: 12 residues. In germline, CDR1 is SEHNR, CDR2 FQNEAQ (reference sequence). Trimming cost V 3 bases and J 13 bases, with 10 bases left between them. This CDR3 reads CASSFEGLPLHF. Here the CDR3 DNA reads TGTGCCAGCAGCTTTGAAGGACTTCCCCTCCACTTT.

The genes are TRBV19 and TRBJ2-7; 10 bases are a match to TRBD1. The CDR3 contains 13 residues. The germline CDR1 and CDR2 sequences are LNHDA and SQIVND (reference sequence). The CDR3 DNA follows: TGTGCTTCTAGGGGGACAGGGGTCTACGAGCAGTACTTC. Protein sequence: CASRGTGVYEQYF.

The chain uses TRBV28 and TRBJ1-1, with D possibly TRBD1 on 6 matching bases. Per germline, CDR1 MDHEN and CDR2 SYDVKM. This CDR3 has 14 residues. V was cut by 7 bases and J by 5 bases, with 17 bases left in between. The DNA of the CDR3 is TGTGCCAGCACCTCTACAGGGTATAGGACTGAAGCTTTCTTT. Translation gives CASTSTGYRTEAFF.

The chain is built from TRBV4-1 and TRBJ1-1; TRBD1 might be the D (5 bases). Germline CDR1 MGHRA, CDR2 YSYEKL. V lost 5 bases, J lost 11 bases, and 15 bases lay in between. The CDR3 totals 12 residues. CDR3 sequence (DNA): TGCGCCAGCAGCGGGCCTTTCTGGGGGGCTTTCTTT. It is translated as CASSGPFWGAFF.

A remark on this clone: The junction differs from germline at one of its ends, possibly a read error. The gene calls are TRBV5-1 and TRBJ2-7; the match to TRBD1 covers 8 bases. Germline V gives CDR1 SGHRS, CDR2 YFSETQ. This CDR3 spans 15 amino acids. CDR3 loop: CASSWGPQTGEMSFF. The CDR3 nucleotides are TGCGCCAGCAGCTGGGGCCCACAGACAGGGGAGATGAGTTTCTTC.

The rearrangement uses TRBV11-2 and TRBJ1-1; D is possibly TRBD1 (6 bases). The CDR3 extends over 16 amino acids. V was trimmed by 8 bases and J by 2 bases, leaving 21 bases between them. Germline lookup yields CDR1 SGHAT and CDR2 FQNNGV. For the CDR3, the DNA is TGTGCCAGCTTGGTCGGGGGGAAGGGGGTTAACACTGAAGCTTTCTTT. Residues: CASLVGGKGVNTEAFF.

V is TRBV12-2 and J is TRBJ2-2; the table calls TRBD2, which could not be checked here. TRBV12-2 is an annotated pseudogene. The CDR3 consists of 15 residues. DNA for the CDR3: TGTGCAAGTCGTGAAGCGGGAGAGTGGTCCGGGGAGCTGTTTTTT. It yields the protein CASREAGEWSGELFF.

This clone has a single count. The chain employs TRBV5-1 and TRBJ2-2, with D possibly being TRBD1 (5 bases). This CDR3 comprises 13 residues. Germline CDR1 and CDR2: SGHRS and YFSETQ. Trimming stripped 4 bases from V and 9 bases from J, with 13 bases between. The CDR3 protein is CASSLTMDRELFF. The CDR3 DNA is TGCGCCAGCAGCCTGACCATGGACAGGGAGCTGTTTTTT.